The rows below give T cell receptor beta chains drawn from one sample of a study of OX40 agonist ivuxolimab in advanced cancers. The data were produced by immunoSEQ multiplex PCR, yet TCRdb's version contains in-frame clones alone and is incomplete. The repertoire has some 59,000 clones, about 90% of them found once; the top ten carry 16%. Specimen: CD4+ or CD8+ T cells sorted from blood, collected in a trial of the OX40 agonist ivuxolimab. The receptor set was obtained from an adult with an advanced solid tumor such as melanoma, head and neck, liver or kidney cancer. The CDR3 runs from the conserved cysteine through the conserved F or W. Fields, in order: V gene, J gene, clone size, D gene, CDR3 DNA, CDR3 protein. A D gene is named only where the DNA matches it firmly. Part of the rows lack a size; the others show once, few, many or a class for expanded clones.

v_gene: TRBV6-4; j_gene: TRBJ1-5; abundance: .; d_gene: .; CDR3nt: TGTGCCAGCAGTTACGGGGGGGCCAATAGCAATCAGCCCCAGCATTTT; CDR3aa: CASSYGGANSNQPQHF
v_gene: TRBV27; j_gene: TRBJ2-4; abundance: once; d_gene: TRBD2; CDR3nt: TGTGCCAGCAGTCGGCTAGCGGGGAGTCGGGCCAAAAACATTCAGTACTTC; CDR3aa: CASSRLAGSRAKNIQYF
v_gene: TRBV21-1; j_gene: TRBJ1-5; abundance: once; d_gene: .; CDR3nt: TGTGCCAGCAGCTCCCTACCCCTCACCGGGACAGGGGGCGTAGGTAGCAATCAGCCCCAGCATTTT; CDR3aa: CASSSLPLTGTGGVGSNQPQHF
v_gene: TRBV7-2; j_gene: TRBJ1-5; abundance: few; d_gene: .; CDR3nt: TGTGCCAGCAGCTTAGATTTCGGCAGCAATCAGCCCCAGCATTTT; CDR3aa: CASSLDFGSNQPQHF
v_gene: TRBV6-5; j_gene: TRBJ1-2; abundance: .; d_gene: .; CDR3nt: TGTGCCAGCAGTTACTCTTTGTGGGGTCTGGAGGGCTACACCTTC; CDR3aa: CASSYSLWGLEGYTF
v_gene: TRBV5-1; j_gene: TRBJ2-4; abundance: .; d_gene: TRBD1; CDR3nt: TGCGCCAGCAGCTTGTTACGACAGGGCTCAGCCAAAAACATTCAGTACTTC; CDR3aa: CASSLLRQGSAKNIQYF
v_gene: TRBV28; j_gene: TRBJ1-1; abundance: .; d_gene: .; CDR3nt: TGTGCCAGCAGAAGGGACCTTATGAACACTGAAGCTTTCTTT; CDR3aa: CASRRDLMNTEAFF
v_gene: TRBV6-6; j_gene: TRBJ2-7; abundance: .; d_gene: .; CDR3nt: TGTGCCGCCGCGGACGGATCCTACGAGCAGTACTTC; CDR3aa: CAAADGSYEQYF
v_gene: TRBV30; j_gene: TRBJ2-3; abundance: .; d_gene: .; CDR3nt: TGTGCCTGGAGTGTGCGGGATACGCAGTATTTT; CDR3aa: CAWSVRDTQYF
v_gene: TRBV4-1; j_gene: TRBJ2-7; abundance: .; d_gene: .; CDR3nt: TGCGCCAGCAGCCAAGTGGGGTTAGGGAGAGGCTACGAGCAGTACTTC; CDR3aa: CASSQVGLGRGYEQYF
v_gene: TRBV9; j_gene: TRBJ1-4; abundance: .; d_gene: TRBD1; CDR3nt: TGTGCCAGCAGCGTGGGACAGGCTCTTGGGGAAAAACTGTTTTTT; CDR3aa: CASSVGQALGEKLFF
v_gene: TRBV5-6; j_gene: TRBJ2-7; abundance: .; d_gene: .; CDR3nt: TGTGCCAGCAGCTCACCTCTTTACGAGCAGTACTTC; CDR3aa: CASSSPLYEQYF
v_gene: TRBV6-5; j_gene: TRBJ2-1; abundance: few; d_gene: .; CDR3nt: TGTGCCAGCAGTTACTCGGGCTTCTACAATGAGCAGTTCTTC; CDR3aa: CASSYSGFYNEQFF
v_gene: TRBV7-9; j_gene: TRBJ2-7; abundance: many; d_gene: TRBD1; CDR3nt: TGTGCCAGCAGCCCTCGGGACAGAAACTACGAGCAGTACTTC; CDR3aa: CASSPRDRNYEQYF
v_gene: TRBV7-3; j_gene: TRBJ2-5; abundance: .; d_gene: .; CDR3nt: TGTGCCAGCAGCTTAAAGGGGATCCAAGAGACCCAGTACTTC; CDR3aa: CASSLKGIQETQYF
v_gene: TRBV30; j_gene: TRBJ2-1; abundance: .; d_gene: .; CDR3nt: TGTGCCTGGACAGCAGGGCTCTCCTACAATGAGCAGTTCTTC; CDR3aa: CAWTAGLSYNEQFF
v_gene: TRBV2; j_gene: TRBJ2-2; abundance: once; d_gene: .; CDR3nt: TGTGCCAGCAGTGGGAAGGGCCAGAACACCGGGGAGCTGTTTTTT; CDR3aa: CASSGKGQNTGELFF
v_gene: TRBV7-6; j_gene: TRBJ2-2; abundance: .; d_gene: .; CDR3nt: TGTGCCAGCAGCCTTAGCTCCACCGGAGGAGGGGAGCTGTTTTTT; CDR3aa: CASSLSSTGGGELFF
v_gene: TRBV5-1; j_gene: TRBJ2-7; abundance: .; d_gene: TRBD1; CDR3nt: TGCGCCAGCAGCCGTTACACCTCGGGACAGGGCTACGAGCAGTACTTC; CDR3aa: CASSRYTSGQGYEQYF
v_gene: TRBV13; j_gene: TRBJ2-2; abundance: .; d_gene: .; CDR3nt: TGTGCCAGCAGAGAACCGGGACATTACACCGGGGAGCTGTTTTTT; CDR3aa: CASREPGHYTGELFF
v_gene: TRBV6-6; j_gene: TRBJ1-2; abundance: .; d_gene: .; CDR3nt: TGTGCCAGCAGTTACGGGGGTGGCTACACCTTC; CDR3aa: CASSYGGGYTF
v_gene: TRBV16; j_gene: TRBJ2-3; abundance: .; d_gene: TRBD1; CDR3nt: TGTGCCAGCAGCCAAAAAGGGGGCGCAGGTGCAGATACGCAGTATTTT; CDR3aa: CASSQKGGAGADTQYF
v_gene: TRBV19; j_gene: TRBJ1-2; abundance: .; d_gene: .; CDR3nt: TGTGCCAGTAGAAGCAGCCGACCTAGGTATGGCTACACCTTC; CDR3aa: CASRSSRPRYGYTF
v_gene: TRBV20-1; j_gene: TRBJ1-1; abundance: .; d_gene: .; CDR3nt: TGCAGTGCTAGCCCCAGGTCTGAAGCTTTCTTT; CDR3aa: CSASPRSEAFF
v_gene: TRBV6-1; j_gene: TRBJ2-3; abundance: .; d_gene: TRBD1; CDR3nt: TGTGCCAGCAGTGAAAGCCTCAGGGGGACAGGGGAAACAGATACGCAGTATTTT; CDR3aa: CASSESLRGTGETDTQYF